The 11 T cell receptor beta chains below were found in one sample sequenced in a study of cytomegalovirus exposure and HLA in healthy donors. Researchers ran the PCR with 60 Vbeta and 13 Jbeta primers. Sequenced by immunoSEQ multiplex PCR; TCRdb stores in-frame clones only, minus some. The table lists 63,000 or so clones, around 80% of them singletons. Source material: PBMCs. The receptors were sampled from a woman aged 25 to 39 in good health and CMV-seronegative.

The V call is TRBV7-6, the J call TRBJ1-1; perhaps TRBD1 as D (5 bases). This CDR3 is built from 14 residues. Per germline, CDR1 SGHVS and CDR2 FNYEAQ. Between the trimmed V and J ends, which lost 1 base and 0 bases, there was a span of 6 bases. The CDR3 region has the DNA TGTGCCAGCAGCTTAGGGGGCATGAACACTGAAGCTTTCTTT. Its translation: CASSLGGMNTEAFF.

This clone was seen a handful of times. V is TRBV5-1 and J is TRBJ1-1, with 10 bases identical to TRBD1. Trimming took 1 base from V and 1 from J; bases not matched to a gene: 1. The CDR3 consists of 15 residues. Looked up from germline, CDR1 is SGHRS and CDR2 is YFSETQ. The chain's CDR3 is CASSLWDRGNTEAFF. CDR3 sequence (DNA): TGCGCCAGCAGCTTGTGGGACAGGGGGAACACTGAAGCTTTCTTT.

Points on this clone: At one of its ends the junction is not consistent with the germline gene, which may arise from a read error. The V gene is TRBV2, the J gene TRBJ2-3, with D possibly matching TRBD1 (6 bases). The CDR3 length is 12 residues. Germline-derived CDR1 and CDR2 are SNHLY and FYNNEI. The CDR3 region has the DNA TGTGCCAGCAGTGCTAGGACAGAGACGCAGTATTTT. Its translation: CASSARTETQYF.

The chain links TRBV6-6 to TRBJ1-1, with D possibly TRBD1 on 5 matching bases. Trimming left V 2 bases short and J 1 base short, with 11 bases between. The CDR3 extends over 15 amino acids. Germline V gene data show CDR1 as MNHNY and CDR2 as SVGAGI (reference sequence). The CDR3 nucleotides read TGTGCCAGCAGTTACAGGCCAGGGAAGAACACTGAAGCTTTCTTT. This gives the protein CASSYRPGKNTEAFF.

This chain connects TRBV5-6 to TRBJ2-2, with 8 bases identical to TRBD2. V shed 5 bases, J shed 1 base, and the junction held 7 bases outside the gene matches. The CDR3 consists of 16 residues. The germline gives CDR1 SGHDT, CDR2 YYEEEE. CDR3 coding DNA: TGTGCCAGCAGGAAAATCGCGGGGGGGAACACCGGGGAGCTGTTTTTT. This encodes CASRKIAGGNTGELFF.

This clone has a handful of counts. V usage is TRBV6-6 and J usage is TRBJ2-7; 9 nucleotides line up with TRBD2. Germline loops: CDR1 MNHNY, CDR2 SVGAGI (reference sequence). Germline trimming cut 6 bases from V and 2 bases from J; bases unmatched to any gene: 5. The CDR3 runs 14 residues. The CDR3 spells CASRTTSGAYEQYV. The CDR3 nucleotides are TGTGCCAGCAGAACGACTAGCGGAGCCTACGAGCAGTACGTC.

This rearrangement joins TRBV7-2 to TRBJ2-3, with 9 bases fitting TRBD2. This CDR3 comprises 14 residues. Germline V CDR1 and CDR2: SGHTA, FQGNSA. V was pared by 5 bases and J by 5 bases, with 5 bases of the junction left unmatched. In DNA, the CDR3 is TGTGCCAGCAGCCCCAGCGGGAGGATAGATACGCAGTATTTT. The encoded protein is CASSPSGRIDTQYF.

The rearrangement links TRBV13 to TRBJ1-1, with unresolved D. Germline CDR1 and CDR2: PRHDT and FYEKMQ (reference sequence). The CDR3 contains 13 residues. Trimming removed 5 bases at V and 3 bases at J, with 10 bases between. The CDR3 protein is CASSQIRDTEAFF. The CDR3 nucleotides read TGTGCCAGCAGCCAAATAAGAGACACTGAAGCTTTCTTT.

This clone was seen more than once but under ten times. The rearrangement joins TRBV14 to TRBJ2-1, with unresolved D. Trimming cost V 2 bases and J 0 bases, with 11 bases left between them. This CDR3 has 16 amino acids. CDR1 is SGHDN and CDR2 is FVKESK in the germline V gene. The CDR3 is CASSQFLPSSYNEQFF. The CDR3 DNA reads TGTGCCAGCAGCCAATTTCTCCCGAGCTCCTACAATGAGCAGTTCTTC.

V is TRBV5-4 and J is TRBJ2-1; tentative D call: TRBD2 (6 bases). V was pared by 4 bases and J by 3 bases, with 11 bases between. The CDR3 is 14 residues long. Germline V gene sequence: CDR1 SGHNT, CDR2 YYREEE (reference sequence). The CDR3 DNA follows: TGTGCCAGCAGCCTAGCGAATAGCTACAATGAGCAGTTCTTC. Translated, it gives CASSLANSYNEQFF.

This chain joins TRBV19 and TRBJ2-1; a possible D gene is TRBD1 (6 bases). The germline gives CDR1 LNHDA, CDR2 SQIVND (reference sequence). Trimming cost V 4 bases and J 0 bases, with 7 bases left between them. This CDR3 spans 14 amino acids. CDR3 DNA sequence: TGTGCCAGTAGTACACAGGGCTCCTACAATGAGCAGTTCTTC. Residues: CASSTQGSYNEQFF. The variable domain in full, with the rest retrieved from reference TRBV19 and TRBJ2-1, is DGGITQSPKYLFRKEGQNVTLSCEQNLNHDAMYWYRQDPGQGLRLIYYSQIVNDFQKGDIAEGYSVSREKKESFPLTVTSAQKNPTAFYLCASSTQGSYNEQFFGPGTRLTVL.